This TCR beta chain was sequenced for a study of blood T cell repertoires in COVID-19. Study as a whole: Acute and convalescent COVID-19 samples came from the United States, Italy and Spain. The cDNA or gDNA used as material had been derived from T cells, B-cell-depleted T cells, or PBMCs.

Seattle cases were enrolled at active infection and followed longitudinally. V was cut by 6 bases and J by 4 bases, with 15 bases left in between. CDR1 is LNHDA and CDR2 is SQIVND in the germline V gene (reference sequence). This CDR3 region has 15 residues. Original processing methods: By means of reference gene primer amplification, nucleated cell counts were estimated. Sequencing was performed with immunoSEQ multiplex PCR; in TCRdb, only in-frame clones are kept and a portion is missing. V and J calls and clone size are copied from that table; D and trimming were computed from the DNA. The top ten clones hold roughly 10% of a sample with 250,000 to 300,000 clones, over 75% of them seen once.

Sample: peripheral blood. The receptor was isolated from a woman aged 70-85 years with COVID-19, enrolled during active disease. The V gene is TRBV19, the J gene TRBJ1-4; D is perhaps TRBD1 (6 bases). The CDR3 loop is CASRLQDRNNEKLFF. DNA of the CDR3: TGTGCCAGTAGGCTACAAGACAGGAATAATGAAAAACTGTTTTTT. Variable domain in full (rest from reference TRBV19 and TRBJ1-4): DGGITQSPKYLFRKEGQNVTLSCEQNLNHDAMYWYRQDPGQGLRLIYYSQIVNDFQKGDIAEGYSVSREKKESFPLTVTSAQKNPTAFYLCASRLQDRNNEKLFFGSGTQLSVL.